This T cell receptor (beta chain) was recorded in a study of cytomegalovirus exposure and HLA in healthy donors. Notes on the study in general: In vitro assays verified that three CMV-associated chains recognized CMV antigens specifically. Most observed TCR sequences were rare, whereas some public TCRs were detected in many donors.

This clone has more than one count but fewer than ten. Its target is not known. V lost 2 bases, J lost 5 bases, and 4 bases stayed unmatched. The CDR3 length is 14 residues. The germline gives CDR1 SGHTA, CDR2 FQGNSA. The PCR used 60 Vbeta and 13 Jbeta primers. Using immunoSEQ multiplex PCR, the repertoire was profiled, and TCRdb retains in-frame clones only, with some absent. The table records some 98,000 clones, roughly 80% of them present only once. Sample: PBMCs. The rearrangement uses TRBV7-2 and TRBJ2-7; 9 bases match TRBD1. This TCR was sampled from a human donor in good health. Here the CDR3 reads CASSLRTGDDEQYF. Written as DNA, the CDR3 is TGTGCCAGCAGCTTACGGACAGGGGACGACGAGCAGTACTTC.